These 19 T cell receptor beta chains came from one sample sequenced in a study of CD8 T cells in ankylosing spondylitis. TCRdb ran MiXCR on the 5' RACE reads and lists one entry per CDR3 protein. In the table there are approximately 140,000 distinct CDR3 sequences, 44% of which are singletons. The sample taken for sequencing was synovial fluid, either unsorted or a sorted T cell fraction (not recorded which). All receptors derive from a male donor with ankylosing spondylitis.

V gene TRBV16 combines with J gene TRBJ2-7, with 7 bases lining up with TRBD1. With 4 bases clipped from V and 5 bases from J, the junction kept 8 bases outside the gene matches. CDR1 is KGHSY, CDR2 FQNENV, per germline. The CDR3 extends over 14 amino acids. CDR3 loop: CASSRQGFTNEQYF. The DNA for the CDR3 is TGTGCCAGCAGCCGACAGGGATTTACCAACGAGCAGTACTTC.

V and J are TRBV5-1 and TRBJ2-7; 7 bases are a match to TRBD1. The ends lost 4 bases at V and 0 bases at J; junction bases unmatched: 7. Germline V gene data show CDR1 as SGHRS and CDR2 as YFSETQ. The CDR3 has 15 residues. Here the CDR3 reads CASSPRQGRSYEQYF. The DNA of the CDR3 is TGCGCCAGCAGCCCGAGACAGGGTCGCTCCTACGAGCAGTACTTC.

J is TRBJ2-5 and V is TRBV9; 7 bases are a match to TRBD2. The CDR3 totals 17 residues. The germline V gene encodes CDR1 SGDLS and CDR2 YYNGEE. After removal of 4 bases from V and 4 bases from J, the junction contained 16 bases not matched to a gene. CDR3 in amino acids: CASSLPRGGWARETQYF. CDR3 coding DNA: TGTGCCAGCAGCCTCCCCCGGGGAGGGTGGGCGCGAGAGACCCAGTACTTC.

This clonotype turned up a few times. This chain's CDR3 is CASSYSGRSNYGYTF. The CDR3 DNA is TGTGCCAGCAGTTACTCAGGGAGGTCTAACTATGGCTACACCTTC. This rearrangement joins TRBV6-5 to TRBJ1-2; D not resolved. The V end was cut by 0 bases, the J end by 0 bases, with 8 bases between. Germline V CDR1 and CDR2: MNHEY, SVGAGI. CDR3 size: 15 residues.

This sequence joins TRBV27 and TRBJ2-7; 8 bases fit TRBD1. This CDR3 region has 15 residues. Germline V lookup: CDR1 MNHEY, CDR2 SMNVEV (reference sequence). V shed 1 base and J 5 bases; nucleotides not matched to a gene: 7. CDR3 nucleotides: TGTGCCAGCAGTTTATATTCGGGACAGGTTCACGAGCAGTACTTC. It yields the protein CASSLYSGQVHEQYF.

This chain uses TRBV27 with TRBJ2-3, with 9 bases that match TRBD1. The germline gives CDR1 MNHEY, CDR2 SMNVEV (reference sequence). J was trimmed by 1 base and V by 4 bases; bases with no gene match: 9. CDR3 length equals 17 residues. The CDR3 region is CASSSQSTGGGTDTQYF. The DNA for the CDR3 is TGTGCCAGCAGTTCGCAGTCCACAGGGGGCGGCACAGATACGCAGTATTTT.

The rearrangement joins TRBV11-2 to TRBJ2-7; D is unresolved. This CDR3 region has 12 residues. V gave up 2 bases and J gave up 4 bases, with 6 bases separating them. CDR1 and CDR2 from the germline V gene are SGHAT and FQNNGV. As DNA, the CDR3 is TGTGCCAGCAGCTTATCTCGGTACGAGCAGTACTTC. This translates into CASSLSRYEQYF.

The chain carries TRBV6-2 or TRBV6-3 and TRBJ2-2; no definite D call. CDR1 MNHEY and CDR2 SVGEGT come from the germline V gene. CDR3 length: 15 residues. The V end was cut by 5 bases, the J end by 1 base, with 11 bases between. The CDR3 protein is CASSTYQQNTGELFF. CDR3 nucleotides: TGTGCCAGCAGTACCTATCAACAGAACACCGGGGAGCTGTTTTTT.

The V and J genes are TRBV11-2 and TRBJ2-1, with TRBD2 matching 11 bases. This CDR3 region has 16 residues. CDR1 and CDR2 from the germline V gene are SGHAT and FQNNGV. With V trimmed by 5 bases and J by 6 bases, 9 bases remained unmatched. Written as DNA, the CDR3 is TGTGCCAGCAGCACGCTAATAGCGGGAGGGAGCAATGAGCAGTTCTTC. This sequence encodes CASSTLIAGGSNEQFF. Full variable domain (rest looked up from reference TRBV11-2 and TRBJ2-1): EAGVAQSPRYKIIEKRQSVAFWCNPISGHATLYWYQQILGQGPKLLIQFQNNGVVDDSQLPKDRFSAERLKGVDSTLKIQPAKLEDSAVYLCASSTLIAGGSNEQFFGPGTRLTVL.

The genes are TRBV5-6 and TRBJ1-2; D is ambiguous. The CDR3 sequence is 13 residues long. V shed 4 bases and J shed 1 base, with 8 bases lying between them. Germline V gene data show CDR1 as SGHDT and CDR2 as YYEEEE. The CDR3 nucleotides are TGTGCCAGCAGCCCGGGGTTTAACTATGGCTACACCTTC. Translating gives CASSPGFNYGYTF.

This clonotype was detected only once. The J gene is TRBJ2-2, the V gene TRBV6-2 or TRBV6-3; D is uncertain. V lost 3 bases, J lost 3 bases, and 8 bases lay in between. The CDR3 covers 14 residues. Germline V gene sequence: CDR1 MNHEY, CDR2 SVGEGT. CDR3 DNA: TGTGCCAGCAGTTATGACGAGTACACCGGGGAGCTGTTTTTT. Encoded protein: CASSYDEYTGELFF.

The gene calls are TRBV25-1 and TRBJ2-5, with 7 bases matching TRBD1. V lost 4 bases, J lost 5 bases, and 7 bases stayed unmatched. Germline CDR1 reads MGHDK; CDR2 reads SYGVNS. The CDR3 runs to 14 residues. Here the CDR3 DNA reads TGTGCCAGCAGTGGAACAGGGGCGGTGGAGACCCAGTACTTC. It encodes CASSGTGAVETQYF.

The chain recombines TRBV28 with TRBJ2-1; D ambiguous. Germline V gene data show CDR1 as MDHEN and CDR2 as SYDVKM. The CDR3 has 12 residues. The V end was cut by 5 bases, the J end by 12 bases, with 14 bases between. The CDR3 loop reads CASSPVFRSQFF. DNA for the CDR3: TGTGCCAGCAGTCCAGTCTTCCGGTCGCAGTTCTTC.

This clonotype has more than one count but fewer than ten. This chain uses TRBV28 with TRBJ2-7, with D hard to call. V was trimmed by 5 bases and J by 2 bases, leaving 19 bases between them. Germline-derived CDR1 and CDR2 are MDHEN and SYDVKM. The CDR3 loop spans 16 amino acids. The CDR3 nucleotides are TGTGCCAGCAGTGAGAATCCAAATGACCCCGCCTACGAGCAGTACTTC. Its translation is CASSENPNDPAYEQYF. The full variable domain, completed using reference TRBV28 and TRBJ2-7, is DVKVTQSSRYLVKRTGEKVFLECVQDMDHENMFWYRQDPGLGLRLIYFSYDVKMKEKGDIPEGYSVSREKKERFSLILESASTNQTSMYLCASSENPNDPAYEQYFGPGTRLTVT.

This clonotype appeared once. The chain links TRBV21-1 to TRBJ2-1; the DNA was not compared with TRBD2, the D call given in the table. TRBV21-1 counts as a pseudogene. This CDR3 comprises 21 residues. The DNA for the CDR3 is TGTGCCAGCAGCCCCCTCCGAGCGGGGCTAGCGGGAGGGCGCCCCAACAATGAGCAGTTCTTC. Protein sequence: CASSPLRAGLAGGRPNNEQFF.

The gene calls are TRBV6-2 or TRBV6-3 and TRBJ1-2; D is unresolved. Germline lookup yields CDR1 MNHEY and CDR2 SVGEGT. The CDR3 is 15 residues long. Trimming took 4 bases from V and 4 from J, leaving 16 bases between them. CDR3: CASSSTGLRFYGYTF. In DNA form, the CDR3 reads TGTGCCAGCAGTTCCACCGGGCTCCGATTCTATGGCTACACCTTC.

The rearrangement links TRBV6-1 to TRBJ1-2, with D unresolved. The V gene lost 4 bases and the J gene lost 7 bases, with 16 bases spanning the gap. Per germline, CDR1 MNHNS and CDR2 SASEGT. The CDR3 has 14 residues. The CDR3 sequence: CASSAVTRVRGYTF. The DNA of the CDR3 is TGTGCCAGCAGTGCAGTGACAAGGGTTCGTGGCTACACCTTC.

This clonotype has a single count. J is TRBJ1-5 and V is TRBV4-1; 7 positions agree with TRBD1. CDR1 and CDR2 (germline): MGHRA, YSYEKL. The V and J ends lost 1 base and 1 base, in that order; junction bases with no gene match: 1. This CDR3 has 15 amino acids. The CDR3 sequence is CASSQGQGSNQPQHF. The CDR3 bases are TGCGCCAGCAGCCAAGGACAGGGAAGCAATCAGCCCCAGCATTTT.

This clonotype was detected many times. This rearrangement joins TRBV28 to TRBJ2-4; weak D call: TRBD2 (6 bases). The CDR3 contains 15 residues. V shed 1 base and J shed 1 base, with 8 bases lying between them. CDR1 MDHEN and CDR2 SYDVKM come from the germline V gene. The CDR3 here is CASSLFGGAKNIQYF. Here the CDR3 DNA reads TGTGCCAGCAGTTTATTTGGAGGGGCCAAAAACATTCAGTACTTC.